Described below is a single T cell receptor (beta chain) sequence and its context. Its cognate antigen has yet to be identified. Per-base quality was not reported, and no clone a single base away is much larger than it. Genomic DNA was isolated from the sorted cells so that the TCRbeta CDR3 region could be sequenced. The immunoSEQ Assay was used to sequence the TCRbeta CDR3 regions. TCRdb took over this immuneACCESS table, retaining in-frame rearrangements with V and J assigned. Such tables are incomplete; in checked studies, under half of the missing clones stem from an unresolved V gene, and the remainder is unexplained. For this sample the table gives approximately 24,000 clones, of which about 85% were detected only once. Of the sample, approximately 17% is held by the ten largest clones. Patients with a history of autoimmune disease or receiving systemic immunosuppression were excluded from the trial. In every dose cohort, peripheral blood was drawn for TCR sequencing at baseline, cycle 4 day 1, and cycle 7 day 1. The samples were taken from a phase I, first-in-human, multicenter, open-label dose-escalation trial of ivuxolimab. Adults with locally advanced or metastatic head and neck squamous cell, hepatocellular, melanoma or renal cell carcinoma were enrolled in the trial. CD4+ and CD8+ T cells were sorted separately from peripheral blood before TCR sequencing.

CDR1 MNHNY and CDR2 SVGAGI were looked up in the germline V gene (reference sequence). The CDR3, cysteine through phenylalanine, is 13 amino acids long. Only the CDR3 portion is preserved as DNA: 39 bases, with reading frame beginning at the first base. The trim is 6 bases for V and 0 bases for J, with a gap of 8 bases between the germline ends. This record belongs to a study of OX40 agonist ivuxolimab in advanced cancers. For the wider study: Ivuxolimab was a fully human IgG2 agonistic monoclonal antibody targeting the costimulatory receptor OX40 (CD134). Among the roughly 54 dose-escalation patients, approximately 20 had hepatocellular carcinoma, about 15 melanoma, 9 renal cell carcinoma and 9 head and neck cancer. In the dose-escalation cohort, 65% to 85% of patients were male, and the mean age was approximately 60 years with a range of about 20 to 90. The point of sequencing TCRbeta in the periphery was to test whether ivuxolimab changed TCR sequence diversity and drove clonal T-cell expansion. The paper describes the monotherapy dose-escalation part (N ≈ 52 patients) of the phase I trial of ivuxolimab. Patients were allowed to have had prior anti-PD-1, anti-PD-L1 or anti-CTLA-4 therapy, and more than 35% of the dose-escalation patients had been treated with checkpoint inhibitors. Intravenous ivuxolimab was administered to patients every 2 weeks at six dose levels: 0.01, 0.1, 0.3, 1.5, 3 and 10 mg/kg. Partial responses were achieved by three dose-escalation patients, of whom one had hepatocellular carcinoma and two had cutaneous melanoma. Overall study results and their limits: At doses from 0.1 to 3.0 mg/kg, clonal expansion was seen in both CD4+ and CD8+ blood T cells between baseline and week 6. Low levels of normalized T-cell clonal expansion were also seen in some patients who did not respond. The antigen specificity of the clonally expanded peripheral T cells was not determined. On average, CD8+ T cells showed more expanded clones than CD4+ T cells after ivuxolimab. In partial responders in the 0.1-3.0 mg/kg groups, normalized peripheral clonal expansion was found to be among the lowest, especially among CD8+ T cells.

The rearranged chain carries TRBV6-6 and TRBJ1-1, with the D gene too uncertain to name. This TCR derives from an adult with an advanced solid tumor such as melanoma, head and neck, liver or kidney cancer. This specimen consisted of CD4+ or CD8+ T cells sorted from blood, obtained in a trial of the OX40 agonist ivuxolimab. The sequenced DNA: TGTGCCAGCAGGACTACAGTGAACACTGAAGCTTTCTTT. Translated, it gives CASRTTVNTEAFF.